Below are 24 T cell receptor beta chains sequenced from a single sample in a study of beta chain features in type 1 diabetes. Reverse transcribing all isolated RNA meant expressed TCRB transcripts were sequenced. The protocol was immunoSEQ multiplex PCR, while the TCRdb copy is restricted to in-frame clones and leaves out a portion. The repertoire holds 240,000 or so clones, with around 68% as singletons. Material for sequencing was naive CD4+ T cells from blood. These receptor sequences come from a man aged 25 to 45 in good health.

The chain combines TRBV5-6 with TRBJ1-1; D not certain. The CDR3 sequence is 13 residues long. The V gene lost 0 bases and the J gene lost 5 bases, with 8 bases spanning the gap. CDR1 and CDR2 (germline): SGHDT, YYEEEE. The CDR3 reads CASSLAVLTEAFF. Here the CDR3 DNA reads TGTGCCAGCAGCTTGGCCGTTCTAACTGAAGCTTTCTTT.

This chain uses TRBV4-3 with TRBJ2-7, with D unclear. The germline gives CDR1 LGHNA, CDR2 YSLEER. The CDR3 sequence is 13 residues long. V lost 4 bases, J lost 2 bases, and 9 bases lay in between. The CDR3 loop reads CASSPTRAYEQYF. CDR3 DNA: TGCGCCAGCAGCCCGACTCGGGCCTACGAGCAGTACTTC.

Comment on this clone: Distinct nucleotide sequences in the sample also encode this CDR3. CDR3 nucleotides: TGTGCCAGCAGGACTTCCACAGATACGCAGTATTTT. Its protein is CASRTSTDTQYF. V is TRBV6-1 and J is TRBJ2-3; D is unclear. Germline V lookup: CDR1 MNHNS, CDR2 SASEGT. The CDR3 spans 12 residues. V was pared by 6 bases and J by 2 bases, with 6 bases between.

The V and J genes are TRBV15 and TRBJ2-3; 11 positions match TRBD2. The CDR3 covers 16 residues. Germline assignment: CDR1 LNHNV and CDR2 YYDKDF (reference sequence). Trimming removed 1 base from V and 5 bases from J; junction bases left unmatched: 5. CDR3 amino acids: CATSRGSGRVLDTQYF. CDR3 bases: TGTGCCACCAGCAGAGGTAGCGGGAGGGTTTTAGATACGCAGTATTTT.

This rearrangement joins TRBV29-1 to TRBJ2-7; D call uncertain. The CDR3 has 12 residues. Looked up from germline, CDR1 is SQVTM and CDR2 is ANQGSEA. V was trimmed by 7 bases and J by 4 bases, leaving 14 bases between them. The CDR3 reads CSASTTGYEQYF. The CDR3 nucleotides are TGCAGCGCAAGTACCACTGGGTACGAGCAGTACTTC.

In this sample, this clone turned up a few times. Other DNA sequences in the sample encode the same CDR3. The CDR3 DNA sequence: TGTGCCAGCAGCGTTGAAGGGCCTGGGGCCAACGTCCTGACTTTC. Residues: CASSVEGPGANVLTF. V and J are TRBV9 and TRBJ2-6; D call uncertain. Germline V lookup: CDR1 SGDLS, CDR2 YYNGEE. Deletions cut 2 bases from V and 2 bases from J, with 8 bases between. The CDR3 covers 15 residues. Based on the CDR3 plus reference TRBV9 and TRBJ2-6, the full variable domain is DSGVTQTPKHLITATGQRVTLRCSPRSGDLSVYWYQQSLDQGLQFLIQYYNGEERAKGNILERFSAQQFPDLHSELNLSSLELGDSALYFCASSVEGPGANVLTFGAGSRLTVL.

The chain joins TRBV30 to TRBJ1-1; D remains unclear. Trimming removed 0 bases at V and 1 base at J, with 18 bases between. The V gene's germline CDR1 is GTSNPN and CDR2 SVGIG (reference sequence). This CDR3 contains 17 residues. CDR3 in DNA: TGTGCCTGGAGTGTAACCGGCCAGGCCCTACGGAACACTGAAGCTTTCTTT. As protein: CAWSVTGQALRNTEAFF.

This clone turned up a few times. The chain is built from TRBV30 and TRBJ1-5; a possible D gene is TRBD1 (5 bases). Germline CDR1 GTSNPN, CDR2 SVGIG (reference sequence). The V end was cut by 0 bases, the J end by 7 bases, with 13 bases between. The length of the CDR3 is 14 residues. The CDR3 spells CAWSVQGYRQPQHF. CDR3 sequence (DNA): TGTGCCTGGAGTGTCCAGGGCTATCGGCAGCCCCAGCATTTT.

This chain joins TRBV29-1 and TRBJ2-3; D not resolved. V was clipped by 1 base and J by 2 bases, with 7 bases between them. This CDR3 has 13 amino acids. The germline gives CDR1 SQVTM, CDR2 ANQGSEA. The CDR3 region has the DNA TGCAGCGTTGAAGGTCGGATCACAGATACGCAGTATTTT. Translation: CSVEGRITDTQYF.

The J gene is TRBJ2-3, the V gene TRBV4-2, with D possibly being TRBD1 or TRBD2 (5 bases each). The V end was cut by 1 base, the J end by 6 bases, with 14 bases between. The CDR3 extends over 15 amino acids. Looked up from germline, CDR1 is LGHNA and CDR2 is YNFKEQ. CDR3 amino acids: CASSQAGLGTDTQYF. The CDR3 DNA reads TGTGCCAGCAGCCAAGCGGGGCTCGGGACGGATACGCAGTATTTT.

This chain joins TRBV30 and TRBJ2-7, with 7 positions matching TRBD1. V gave up 3 bases and J gave up 5 bases; unmatched junction bases: 4. The CDR3 loop spans 12 amino acids. Germline V CDR1 and CDR2: GTSNPN, SVGIG (reference sequence). The CDR3 loop is CAWSQDRDEQYF. Written as DNA, the CDR3 is TGTGCCTGGAGCCAAGACAGGGACGAGCAGTACTTC.

This clone was recorded once. The V gene is TRBV5-4, the J gene TRBJ2-3; 9 bases match TRBD1. The CDR3 consists of 15 residues. V was pared by 3 bases and J by 3 bases, with 5 bases of the junction left unmatched. Per the germline V gene, CDR1 is SGHNT and CDR2 is YYREEE (reference sequence). CDR3 protein: CASSSDRGLTDTQYF. CDR3 nucleotides: TGTGCCAGCAGCTCTGACAGGGGGTTAACAGATACGCAGTATTTT.

This rearrangement joins TRBV29-1 to TRBJ2-1; D is undetermined. Germline values: CDR1 SQVTM, CDR2 ANQGSEA. The CDR3 spans 12 residues. The V end lost 0 bases, the J end lost 5 bases, and 5 bases lay between the germline ends. For the CDR3, the DNA is TGCAGCGTTGAAGAATCTAACAATGAGCAGTTCTTC. It is translated as CSVEESNNEQFF.

V usage is TRBV29-1 and J usage is TRBJ1-1; D is unclear. Germline V gene data show CDR1 as SQVTM and CDR2 as ANQGSEA. The CDR3 is 11 amino acids. Between the trimmed V and J ends, which lost 5 bases and 1 base, there was a span of 5 bases. The CDR3 DNA sequence: TGCAGCGTTCCGGGGAACACTGAAGCTTTCTTT. Translated, it gives CSVPGNTEAFF.

This chain joins TRBV7-9 and TRBJ2-5, with D unclear. V was clipped by 6 bases and J by 0 bases, with 2 bases between them. Per germline, CDR1 SEHNR and CDR2 FQNEAQ (reference sequence). The CDR3 length is 11 residues. The CDR3 is CASRDQETQYF. DNA of the CDR3: TGTGCCAGCAGGGACCAAGAGACCCAGTACTTC.

This chain connects TRBV28 to TRBJ2-7; 9 nucleotides agree with TRBD2. The CDR3 has 15 residues. Per germline, CDR1 MDHEN and CDR2 SYDVKM. V lost 2 bases to trimming and J lost 2 bases; unmatched junction nucleotides: 4. Here the CDR3 reads CASSLPSGKTYEQYF. DNA for the CDR3: TGTGCCAGCAGTTTACCTAGCGGGAAAACCTACGAGCAGTACTTC.

Only a few counts were recorded for this clone. V is TRBV29-1 and J is TRBJ1-5, with 8 bases that match TRBD1. Germline-derived CDR1 and CDR2 are SQVTM and ANQGSEA. After removal of 5 bases from V and 2 bases from J, the junction contained 8 bases not matched to a gene. This CDR3 comprises 15 residues. Written as DNA, the CDR3 is TGCAGCGTTTCGCAGGGGGCGGATGGCAATCAGCCCCAGCATTTT. Encoded protein: CSVSQGADGNQPQHF.

V is TRBV15 and J is TRBJ2-5, with a tentative D call TRBD2 (6 bases). CDR1 LNHNV and CDR2 YYDKDF come from the germline V gene (reference sequence). Trimming removed 1 base at V and 5 bases at J, with 11 bases between. CDR3 length: 14 amino acids. The chain's CDR3 is CATSRVGGWETQYF. The CDR3 nucleotides are TGTGCCACCAGCAGAGTTGGAGGGTGGGAGACCCAGTACTTC.

This clone showed up just once. The chain joins TRBV30 to TRBJ2-1, with TRBD1 as a possible D gene (6 bases). There are 16 residues in the CDR3. V was pared by 2 bases and J by 0 bases, with 14 bases between. Germline CDR1 is GTSNPN and CDR2 is SVGIG (reference sequence). CDR3 sequence reads: CAWSTRQASSYNEQFF. CDR3 DNA sequence: TGTGCCTGGAGTACCCGACAGGCGAGCTCCTACAATGAGCAGTTCTTC.

The J gene is TRBJ2-7, the V gene TRBV7-2, with 12 nucleotides matching TRBD2. CDR1 is SGHTA, CDR2 FQGNSA, per germline. The J segment lost 4 bases and the V segment lost 5 bases, leaving 15 bases of the junction unmatched. The CDR3 has 18 amino acids. CDR3 amino acids: CASSHAAPRTSGAYEQYF. CDR3 nucleotides: TGTGCCAGCAGCCACGCGGCCCCCCGGACTAGCGGGGCTTACGAGCAGTACTTC.

The V gene is TRBV30, the J gene TRBJ1-1; 11 bases match TRBD1. Trimming removed 4 bases from V and 5 bases from J; junction bases left unmatched: 3. Germline V gene lookup returns CDR1 GTSNPN and CDR2 SVGIG (reference sequence). This CDR3 region has 13 residues. CDR3 in DNA: TGTGCCTGGACGGGACAGGGGGGGACTGAAGCTTTCTTT. Its translation is CAWTGQGGTEAFF. Full variable domain (missing parts from reference TRBV30 and TRBJ1-1): SQTIHQWPATLVQPVGSPLSLECTVEGTSNPNLYWYRQAAGRGLQLLFYSVGIGQISSEVPQNLSASRPQDRQFILSSKKLLLSDSGFYLCAWTGQGGTEAFFGQGTRLTVV.

The J gene is TRBJ1-5, the V gene TRBV7-9; D is ambiguous. The V end was cut by 5 bases, the J end by 9 bases, with 14 bases between. Germline V gene sequence: CDR1 SEHNR, CDR2 FQNEAQ (reference sequence). The CDR3 contains 13 residues. The CDR3 coding sequence is TGTGCCAGCAGCCATGGAGTCGCGGGGCCCCAGCATTTT. Translation gives CASSHGVAGPQHF. Combining the CDR3 with reference TRBV7-9 and TRBJ1-5 gives the whole variable domain DTGVSQNPRHKITKRGQNVTFRCDPISEHNRLYWYRQTLGQGPEFLTYFQNEAQLEKSRLLSDRFSAERPKGSFSTLEIQRTEQGDSAMYLCASSHGVAGPQHFGDGTRLSIL.

This chain joins TRBV15 and TRBJ2-7; D unclear. V lost 0 bases, J lost 4 bases, and 4 bases lay in between. The CDR3 runs 12 residues. In germline, CDR1 is LNHNV, CDR2 YYDKDF (reference sequence). The CDR3 loop is CATSRERYEQYF. In DNA, the CDR3 is TGTGCCACCAGCAGAGAACGGTACGAGCAGTACTTC. The complete variable domain, with remaining parts taken from reference TRBV15 and TRBJ2-7, reads DAMVIQNPRYQVTQFGKPVTLSCSQTLNHNVMYWYQQKSSQAPKLLFHYYDKDFNNEADTPDNFQSRRPNTSFCFLDIRSPGLGDTAMYLCATSRERYEQYFGPGTRLTVT.

CDR3 in DNA: TGTGCCAGCAGTAGCAGCGAGGAAGGGGCCAACGTCCTGACTTTC. Residues: CASSSSEEGANVLTF. The chain uses TRBV25-1 and TRBJ2-6; D is unclear. Trimming took 5 bases from V and 4 from J, leaving 12 bases between them. Germline-derived CDR1 and CDR2 are MGHDK and SYGVNS. The CDR3 contains 15 residues.